This TCR beta chain was identified in a study of shared clonotypes between healthy human individuals. Trimming cost V 5 bases and J 1 base; bases outside gene matches: 6. Germline CDR1 and CDR2: KGHSH and LQKENI. The CDR3 has 17 residues. This clone was picked up one time. Every subset's genomic DNA went evenly onto several immunoSEQ plates. In the source study's methods: There were no quality scores in the junction-only immunoSEQ sequences, so filtering differed. The data were produced by immunoSEQ multiplex PCR, yet TCRdb's version contains in-frame clones alone and is incomplete. V and J calls and clone size follow that table, whereas D and trimming were derived from the DNA. This sample has some 470,000 clones, with 76% found just once.

V is TRBV18 and J is TRBJ1-5, with 12 bases fitting TRBD1. This TCR derives from a woman aged 35 to 49 in good health. Some clones in this sample may be carry-over from other donors' samples. The material sequenced was PBMCs. The CDR3 sequence: CASSEGQGAASNQPQHF. The CDR3 nucleotides read TGTGCCAGCTCAGAGGGACAGGGGGCGGCCAGCAATCAGCCCCAGCATTTT.